These T cell receptor beta chains were read from a single sample in a study of CD8+CD57+ T cells in acquired aplastic anemia. TCRdb used MiXCR to reprocess the reads, holding one entry per CDR3 protein. The sample records some 240,000 distinct CDR3 sequences, roughly 35% being singletons. The sample comprised sorted CD4+, CD8+, or CD8+CD57+ T cells (not recorded which) from PBMCs. These receptors were collected from a human donor in good health, serving as a control. The CDR3 runs from the conserved cysteine through the conserved F or W. A D gene is named only where the DNA matches it firmly. The size entry is marked missing in some rows and otherwise reads once, few, many or a size class.

abundance	d_gene	v_gene	j_gene	CDR3nt	CDR3aa
NA	NA	TRBV7-3	TRBJ1-2	TGTGCCAGCAGCTACGACAGGCTCTATGGCTACACCTTC	CASSYDRLYGYTF
NA	NA	TRBV4-1	TRBJ1-3	TGCGCCAGCAGCCGCACAACAGGGAAACCTGGAAACACCATATATTTT	CASSRTTGKPGNTIYF
many	TRBD1	TRBV4-1	TRBJ1-2	TGCGCCAGCAGCCAAGAGGGACAGACACACTATGGCTACACCTTC	CASSQEGQTHYGYTF
NA	TRBD1	TRBV10-3	TRBJ1-2	TGTGCCAGTCCGCGGACAGGGAATGGCTACACCTTC	CASPRTGNGYTF
NA	NA	TRBV29-1	TRBJ1-2	TGCAGTGCCACGAGGGTTGATGGCTACACCTTC	CSATRVDGYTF
many	TRBD1	TRBV6-1	TRBJ2-7	TGTGCCAGCAGTGCGACTAATAACAGGGGCTACGAGCAGTACTTC	CASSATNNRGYEQYF
NA	TRBD2	TRBV24-1	TRBJ2-1	TGTGCCACCAGTGATTTAGCAGCGGGGGTCTACAATGAGCAGTTCTTC	CATSDLAAGVYNEQFF
NA	TRBD2	TRBV5-1	TRBJ2-2	TGCGCCAGCAGGACGTTACTAGCGGGGGCGAACACCGGGGAGCTGTTTTTT	CASRTLLAGANTGELFF
NA	NA	TRBV14	TRBJ2-7	TGTGCCAGCAGCCAAGATACCCGACCTACGGGTGAGCAGTACTTC	CASSQDTRPTGEQYF
NA	NA	TRBV6-1	TRBJ2-3	TGTGCCAGCTCTTGGCGGAGCGGGCGCGCAGATACGCAGTATTTT	CASSWRSGRADTQYF